One and the same sample provided the 30 T cell receptor beta chains below, sequenced in a study of technical replicates of blood from a handful of donors (dated by TCRdb to between 2016 and 2019). Library preparation used the immunoSEQ multiplex PCR assay. The source is immuneACCESS, and TCRdb retained only in-frame sequences with V and J called. Part of the clones is not carried over; for the studies checked, unresolved V genes explain less than half of this, and the remainder is unexplained. The sample has 35,000 to 50,000 clones on record, around 96% of them singletons. Together, the top ten hold 0.37% of the sample. The sequenced material came from T cells isolated from PBMCs. These receptor sequences come from a human donor in good health.

The chain is built from TRBV7-6 and TRBJ2-1, with 10 bases identical to TRBD2. The CDR3 spans 16 residues. From germline, CDR1 is SGHVS and CDR2 FNYEAQ. The junction had 12 bases not matched to a gene; V was cut back by 5 bases and J by 8 bases. The CDR3: CASSRLPKGLADEQFF. As DNA, the CDR3 is TGTGCCAGCAGCCGCCTACCCAAAGGACTAGCGGATGAGCAGTTCTTC.

V usage is TRBV7-2 and J usage is TRBJ1-2; 9 nucleotides line up with TRBD1. V shed 0 bases and J 3 bases; nucleotides not matched to a gene: 5. The CDR3 spans 16 residues. Germline V gene sequence: CDR1 SGHTA, CDR2 FQGNSA. CDR3 sequence: CASSLAGQGSHYGYTF. CDR3 bases: TGTGCCAGCAGCTTAGCGGGACAGGGCTCCCACTATGGCTACACCTTC.

The rearrangement joins TRBV29-1 to TRBJ1-2; 9 bases are a match to TRBD1. The CDR3 sequence is 13 residues long. Losses at the gene ends were 8 bases for V and 3 bases for J; bases not matched to a gene: 7. Germline V gives CDR1 SQVTM, CDR2 ANQGSEA. CDR3 protein: CSFRTGDDYGYTF. CDR3 DNA sequence: TGCAGCTTCCGGACAGGGGATGACTATGGCTACACCTTC.

The rearrangement links TRBV6-1 to TRBJ2-5; tentatively, D is TRBD1 (5 bases). CDR3 length: 14 residues. V lost 8 bases and J lost 0, with 13 bases in between. Germline values: CDR1 MNHNS, CDR2 SASEGT. This CDR3 reads CASGQAGHQETQYF. The CDR3 DNA reads TGTGCCAGCGGGCAGGCAGGGCACCAAGAGACCCAGTACTTC.

This chain links TRBV19 with TRBJ2-7, with D unclear. The CDR3 is made up of 13 amino acids. Per the germline V gene, CDR1 is LNHDA and CDR2 is SQIVND (reference sequence). V lost 3 bases and J 0 bases, leaving 6 bases between the germline ends. This chain's CDR3 is CASSMTPSYEQYF. As DNA, the CDR3 is TGTGCCAGTAGTATGACTCCCTCCTACGAGCAGTACTTC.

The chain recombines TRBV6-1 with TRBJ2-7; no clear D gene. Trimming left V 4 bases short and J 6 bases short, with 7 bases between. The CDR3 consists of 11 residues. Germline CDR1 is MNHNS and CDR2 is SASEGT. In nucleotides, the CDR3 is TGTGCCAGCAGTGCGTACGGCGAGCAGTACTTC. It specifies CASSAYGEQYF.

V usage is TRBV6-6 and J usage is TRBJ2-7; possibly TRBD1 for D (6 bases). The V gene lost 6 bases and the J gene lost 5 bases, with 20 bases spanning the gap. Per the germline V gene, CDR1 is MNHNY and CDR2 is SVGAGI (reference sequence). CDR3 length equals 15 residues. The CDR3: CASRGEQGFVNEQYF. The CDR3 coding sequence is TGTGCCAGCAGGGGAGAACAGGGATTCGTGAACGAGCAGTACTTC.

The gene calls are TRBV4-1 and TRBJ1-2, with 8 bases identical to TRBD1. V was pared by 0 bases and J by 4 bases, with 4 bases of the junction left unmatched. This CDR3 region has 15 residues. Germline lookup yields CDR1 MGHRA and CDR2 YSYEKL. The CDR3 loop is CASSQDPGGFYGYTF. The CDR3, as DNA: TGCGCCAGCAGCCAAGATCCAGGGGGCTTCTATGGCTACACCTTC.

V usage is TRBV11-3 and J usage is TRBJ2-3, with 7 bases lining up with TRBD1. V shed 5 bases and J 6 bases; nucleotides not matched to a gene: 8. CDR1 SGHNT and CDR2 YENEEA come from the germline V gene. The CDR3 has 14 residues. CDR3 nucleotide sequence: TGTGCCAGCAGCGACCGACAGGGTGGGGATACGCAGTATTTT. Protein sequence: CASSDRQGGDTQYF.

In DNA form, the CDR3 reads TGTGCCAGCAGGGAACAGGGGAATGAGCAGTTCTTC. Encoded protein: CASREQGNEQFF. The rearrangement uses TRBV2 and TRBJ2-1; TRBD1 aligns across 7 bases. CDR3 length equals 12 residues. In germline, CDR1 is SNHLY, CDR2 FYNNEI. V shed 6 bases, J shed 7 bases, and the junction held 3 bases outside the gene matches.

This chain joins TRBV4-3 and TRBJ1-3, with TRBD1 as a possible D gene (5 bases). The CDR3 runs 13 residues. Germline CDR1 is LGHNA and CDR2 is YSLEER. V lost 4 bases and J 3 bases, leaving 7 bases between the germline ends. CDR3 loop: CASSRGVGNTIYF. CDR3 sequence (DNA): TGCGCCAGCAGCCGGGGCGTTGGAAACACCATATATTTT.

The chain links TRBV5-4 to TRBJ2-1, with D perhaps matching TRBD1 (5 bases). The germline CDR1 and CDR2 sequences are SGHNT and YYREEE (reference sequence). The CDR3 runs 15 residues. The ends were cut back, 5 bases at V and 0 bases at J, with 12 bases in the middle. The CDR3 sequence: CASSRLGDSYNEQFF. For the CDR3, the DNA is TGTGCCAGCAGTCGTCTAGGGGACTCCTACAATGAGCAGTTCTTC.

The chain recombines TRBV27 with TRBJ1-5, with D unclear. Germline V lookup: CDR1 MNHEY, CDR2 SMNVEV (reference sequence). The CDR3 consists of 15 residues. V shed 0 bases and J shed 3 bases, with 9 bases lying between them. CDR3 coding DNA: TGTGCCAGCAGTTTATCGCCTGAGGTCAATCAGCCCCAGCATTTT. It specifies CASSLSPEVNQPQHF.

The chain couples TRBV6-5 to TRBJ1-2; D may be TRBD1 (6 bases). V lost 9 bases to trimming and J lost 3 bases, with 14 bases between them. The germline V gene has CDR1 MNHEY and CDR2 SVGAGI. CDR3 length: 13 residues. CDR3 sequence: CASYRDRDYGYTF. As DNA, the CDR3 is TGTGCCAGTTACAGGGATCGGGACTATGGCTACACCTTC.

This clone has just one count. This chain uses TRBV7-2 with TRBJ2-1, with D possibly TRBD2 on 6 matching bases. V was pared by 2 bases and J by 5 bases, with 10 bases between. The CDR3 spans 14 residues. Germline-derived CDR1 and CDR2 are SGHTA and FQGNSA. CDR3 DNA sequence: TGTGCCAGCAGCTTAATTTGGAGGGACAATGAGCAGTTCTTC. Protein product: CASSLIWRDNEQFF.

V gene TRBV7-9 combines with J gene TRBJ1-2; D unresolved. The CDR3 has 15 amino acids. The V and J ends lost 2 bases and 4 bases respectively, with 14 bases between them. Germline values: CDR1 SEHNR, CDR2 FQNEAQ (reference sequence). The CDR3 sequence: CASSLTQTDLYGYTF. In DNA form, the CDR3 reads TGTGCCAGCAGCTTAACCCAAACAGACCTCTATGGCTACACCTTC.

The chain recombines TRBV19 with TRBJ1-5; 7 nucleotides agree with TRBD1. The CDR3 covers 18 residues. From germline, CDR1 is LNHDA and CDR2 SQIVND (reference sequence). The ends lost 3 bases at V and 4 bases at J; junction bases unmatched: 15. The CDR3 bases are TGTGCCAGTAGTATTAGGTCCCAATGGACAGGAGAAAATCAGCCCCAGCATTTT. Its translation: CASSIRSQWTGENQPQHF.

This chain joins TRBV28 and TRBJ2-3; 9 bases align to TRBD1. Germline CDR1 reads MDHEN; CDR2 reads SYDVKM. This CDR3 is 15 amino acids long. V shed 4 bases and J 1 base; nucleotides not matched to a gene: 3. Here the CDR3 DNA reads TGTGCCAGCAGTTGGACAGGGGAAGGCACAGATACGCAGTATTTT. This translates into CASSWTGEGTDTQYF.

CDR3 protein: CASSLGQGLNYGYTF. The CDR3, as DNA: TGTGCCAGCAGTTTGGGACAGGGTCTAAACTATGGCTACACCTTC. V gene TRBV27 combines with J gene TRBJ1-2; 9 bases line up with TRBD1. The V and J ends lost 3 bases and 2 bases, in that order; junction bases with no gene match: 4. The CDR3 sequence is 15 residues long. Germline CDR1 MNHEY, CDR2 SMNVEV (reference sequence).

The CDR3 region is CASSGGRHEKLFF. DNA for the CDR3: TGTGCCAGCTCAGGGGGCAGACATGAAAAACTGTTTTTT. The V call is TRBV18, the J call TRBJ1-4; weak D call: TRBD1 (6 bases). CDR1 and CDR2 (germline): KGHSH, LQKENI. This CDR3 is built from 13 residues. V was cut by 5 bases and J by 6 bases, with 10 bases left in between.

This clone was counted between two and nine times. The chain is built from TRBV6-5 and TRBJ1-1; the match to TRBD1 covers 9 bases. The CDR3 covers 14 residues. V lost 8 bases and J lost 8; bases outside the gene matches: 12. Germline assignment: CDR1 MNHEY and CDR2 SVGAGI. The CDR3 nucleotides read TGTGCCAGCTCTTCCGGGACAGGGATTACCGAAGCTTTCTTT. It specifies CASSSGTGITEAFF.

CDR3 bases: TGTGCCAGTAGTATATCTAGCGGGAGTGGTGAGCAGTTCTTC. Translated: CASSISSGSGEQFF. The V gene is TRBV19, the J gene TRBJ2-1; TRBD2 agrees at 10 bases. From germline, CDR1 is LNHDA and CDR2 SQIVND (reference sequence). V shed 2 bases and J 9 bases; nucleotides not matched to a gene: 4. The CDR3 length is 14 residues.

The rearrangement uses TRBV6-5 and TRBJ1-1; D is unclear. The CDR3 is 15 residues long. Trimming took off 0 bases at V and 1 base at J, with 9 bases between the two ends. Germline lookup yields CDR1 MNHEY and CDR2 SVGAGI. The CDR3 is CASSYSVASNTEAFF. In DNA, the CDR3 is TGTGCCAGCAGTTACTCAGTGGCCTCGAACACTGAAGCTTTCTTT.

The chain is built from TRBV10-3 and TRBJ2-7; 10 nucleotides agree with TRBD2. V gave up 0 bases and J gave up 3 bases; unmatched junction bases: 2. The CDR3 has 15 residues. Germline V CDR1 and CDR2: ENHRY, SYGVKD. In nucleotides, the CDR3 is TGTGCCATCAGTGAGTCTAGCGGGAGGTACTACGAGCAGTACTTC. This codes for CAISESSGRYYEQYF.

The chain is built from TRBV9 and TRBJ1-2; D gene ambiguous. The CDR3 consists of 13 residues. The V end lost 0 bases, the J end lost 2 bases, and 5 bases lay between the germline ends. The germline V gene has CDR1 SGDLS and CDR2 YYNGEE. CDR3 sequence: CASSVVQNYGYTF. The CDR3 region has the DNA TGTGCCAGCAGCGTAGTTCAGAACTATGGCTACACCTTC. The full variable domain, completed using reference TRBV9 and TRBJ1-2, is DSGVTQTPKHLITATGQRVTLRCSPRSGDLSVYWYQQSLDQGLQFLIQYYNGEERAKGNILERFSAQQFPDLHSELNLSSLELGDSALYFCASSVVQNYGYTFGSGTRLTVV.

This clone was recorded only once. This chain uses TRBV11-3 with TRBJ2-1; 16 nucleotides align to TRBD2. J lost 0 bases, V lost 3 bases, and 2 bases had no gene match. Germline V gene sequence: CDR1 SGHNT, CDR2 YENEEA. This CDR3 has 18 residues. CDR3 nucleotides: TGTGCCAGCAGCTTGGGACTAGCGGGAGGGAGCTCCTACAATGAGCAGTTCTTC. As protein: CASSLGLAGGSSYNEQFF.

The chain combines TRBV2 with TRBJ1-5; 8 bases are shared with TRBD1. CDR3 length equals 14 residues. The germline V gene encodes CDR1 SNHLY and CDR2 FYNNEI. V dropped 7 bases and J dropped 4; count of bases not matched to a gene: 6. This CDR3 reads CASTQGARNQPQHF. CDR3 nucleotides: TGTGCCAGCACCCAGGGGGCTAGGAATCAGCCCCAGCATTTT.

V is TRBV9 and J is TRBJ2-2; 12 bases agree with TRBD1. The V and J ends lost 3 bases and 5 bases, in that order; junction bases with no gene match: 2. This CDR3 has 15 residues. The germline V gene encodes CDR1 SGDLS and CDR2 YYNGEE. The CDR3 is CASSEGQGATGELFF. Written as DNA, the CDR3 is TGTGCCAGCAGCGAGGGACAGGGGGCGACCGGGGAGCTGTTTTTT.

The chain employs TRBV30 and TRBJ2-3; D is possibly TRBD2 (5 bases). The germline gives CDR1 GTSNPN, CDR2 SVGIG (reference sequence). Trimming pared 2 bases from V and 2 bases from J, leaving 8 bases between. This CDR3 comprises 13 residues. The CDR3 region is CAWSIGLTDTQYF. CDR3 coding DNA: TGTGCCTGGAGTATAGGACTCACAGATACGCAGTATTTT.

The chain combines TRBV4-1 with TRBJ2-1; 8 nucleotides match TRBD2. CDR1 and CDR2 from the germline V gene are MGHRA and YSYEKL. This CDR3 has 17 residues. V shed 3 bases, J shed 7 bases, and the junction held 14 bases outside the gene matches. This CDR3 reads CASSHTLLSGRGNEQFF. The DNA for the CDR3 is TGCGCCAGCAGCCATACCCTCCTCAGCGGGAGAGGGAATGAGCAGTTCTTC.